This T cell receptor (beta chain) was found in a study of blood T cell repertoires in COVID-19. Source study methods: Reference gene primer amplification gave estimated nucleated cell counts. The assay was immunoSEQ multiplex PCR, and TCRdb's table has in-frame clones only and misses some. That table supplies the V and J calls and clone size; D and trimming were determined from the DNA. Of hundreds of thousands of clones listed, roughly 89% are singletons. The V end lost 1 base, the J end lost 7 bases, and 16 bases lay between the germline ends. This CDR3 comprises 15 residues. Germline assignment: CDR1 LGHDT and CDR2 YNNKEL (reference sequence).

Sequencing was carried out using PBMCs or T cells enriched from blood (not recorded which). This rearrangement joins TRBV3-1 (or the pseudogene TRBV3-2) to TRBJ1-1; D might be TRBD1 (5 bases). The TCR comes from a woman between 45 and 60 years old who had recovered from COVID-19. CDR3 region: CASSQVPGGIGEAFF. In nucleotides, the CDR3 is TGTGCCAGCAGCCAAGTCCCCGGGGGTATCGGTGAAGCTTTCTTT.